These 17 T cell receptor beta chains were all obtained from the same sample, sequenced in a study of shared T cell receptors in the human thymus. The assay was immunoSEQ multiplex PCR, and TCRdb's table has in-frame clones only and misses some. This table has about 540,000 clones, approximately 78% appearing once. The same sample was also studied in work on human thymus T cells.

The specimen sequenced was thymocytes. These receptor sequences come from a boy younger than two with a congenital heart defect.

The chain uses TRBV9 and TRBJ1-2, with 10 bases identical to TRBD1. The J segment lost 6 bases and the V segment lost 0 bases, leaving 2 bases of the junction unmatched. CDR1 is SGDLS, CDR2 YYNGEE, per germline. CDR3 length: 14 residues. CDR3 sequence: CASSVAGQGNGYTF. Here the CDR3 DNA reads TGTGCCAGCAGCGTAGCGGGACAGGGGAATGGCTACACCTTC.

The CDR3 loop is CASSVEVSGVLSTDTQYF. Written as DNA, the CDR3 is TGTGCCAGCAGCGTAGAAGTCTCAGGGGTTTTAAGCACAGATACGCAGTATTTT. This chain links TRBV9 with TRBJ2-3, with a possible D match to TRBD1 (6 bases). Trimming removed 0 bases at V and 0 bases at J, with 17 bases between. The CDR3 totals 18 residues. Germline V CDR1 and CDR2: SGDLS, YYNGEE.

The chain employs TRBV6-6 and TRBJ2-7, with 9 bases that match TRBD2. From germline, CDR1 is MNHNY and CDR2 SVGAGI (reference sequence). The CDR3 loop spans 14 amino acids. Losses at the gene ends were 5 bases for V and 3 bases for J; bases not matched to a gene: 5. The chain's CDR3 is CASSAGTSRYEQYF. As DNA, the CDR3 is TGTGCCAGCAGTGCCGGGACTAGCCGCTACGAGCAGTACTTC.

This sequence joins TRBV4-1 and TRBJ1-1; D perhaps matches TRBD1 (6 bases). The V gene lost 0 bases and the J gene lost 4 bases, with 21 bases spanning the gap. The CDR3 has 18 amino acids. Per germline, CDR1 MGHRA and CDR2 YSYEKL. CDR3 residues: CASSQEAPLGGGSTEAFF. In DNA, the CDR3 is TGCGCCAGCAGCCAAGAGGCCCCCCTGGGAGGGGGATCCACTGAAGCTTTCTTT.

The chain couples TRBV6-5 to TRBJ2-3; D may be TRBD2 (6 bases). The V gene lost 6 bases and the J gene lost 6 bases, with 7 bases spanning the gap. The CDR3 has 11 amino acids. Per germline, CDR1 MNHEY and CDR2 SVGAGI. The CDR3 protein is CASRGGDTQYF. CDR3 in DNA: TGTGCCAGCAGAGGAGGGGATACGCAGTATTTT.

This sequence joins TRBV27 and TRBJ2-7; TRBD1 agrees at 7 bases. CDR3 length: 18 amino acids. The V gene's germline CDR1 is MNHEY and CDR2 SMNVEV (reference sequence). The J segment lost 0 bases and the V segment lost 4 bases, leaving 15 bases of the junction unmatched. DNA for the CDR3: TGTGCCAGCAGTTCATACCCTACCTCCCGGGACAGCTCCTACGAGCAGTACTTC. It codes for CASSSYPTSRDSSYEQYF.

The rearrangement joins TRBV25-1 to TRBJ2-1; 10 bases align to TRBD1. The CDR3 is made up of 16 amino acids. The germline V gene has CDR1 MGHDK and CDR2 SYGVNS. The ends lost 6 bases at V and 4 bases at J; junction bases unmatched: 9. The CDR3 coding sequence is TGTGCCAGCAGGGGGATGGGGACAGGGGAATACAATGAGCAGTTCTTC. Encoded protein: CASRGMGTGEYNEQFF.

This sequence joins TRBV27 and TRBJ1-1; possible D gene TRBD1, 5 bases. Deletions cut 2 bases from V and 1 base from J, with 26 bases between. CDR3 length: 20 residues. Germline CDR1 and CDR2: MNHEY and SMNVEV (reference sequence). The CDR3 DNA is TGTGCCAGCAGTTTAAGGGCAGGGAACAAAGTAGGCGGCCCGAACACTGAAGCTTTCTTT. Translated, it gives CASSLRAGNKVGGPNTEAFF.

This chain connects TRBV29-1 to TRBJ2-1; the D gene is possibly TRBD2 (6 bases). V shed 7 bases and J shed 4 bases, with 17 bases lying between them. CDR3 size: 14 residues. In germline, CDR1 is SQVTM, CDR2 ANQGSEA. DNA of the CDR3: TGCAGCGCCCCCCCCGGGGGAGTTTACAATGAGCAGTTCTTC. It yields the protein CSAPPGGVYNEQFF.

The CDR3, as DNA: TGTGCCACCAGGGGCGGGACTTCCCACTCCTACGAGCAGTACTTC. This translates into CATRGGTSHSYEQYF. V and J are TRBV15 and TRBJ2-7, with a possible D match to TRBD2 (6 bases). The V end was cut by 6 bases, the J end by 0 bases, with 15 bases between. Germline V CDR1 and CDR2: LNHNV, YYDKDF (reference sequence). The CDR3 spans 15 residues.

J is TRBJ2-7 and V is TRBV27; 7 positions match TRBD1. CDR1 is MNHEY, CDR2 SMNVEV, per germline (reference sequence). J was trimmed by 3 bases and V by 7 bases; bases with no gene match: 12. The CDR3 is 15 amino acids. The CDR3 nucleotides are TGTGCCAGCACGTTGAGAAGGGACAGTAGCTACGAGCAGTACTTC. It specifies CASTLRRDSSYEQYF.

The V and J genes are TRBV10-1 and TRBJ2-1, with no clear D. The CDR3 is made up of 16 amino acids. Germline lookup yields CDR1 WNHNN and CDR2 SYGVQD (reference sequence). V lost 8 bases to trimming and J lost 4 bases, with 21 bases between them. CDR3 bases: TGCGCCAGCGGCCCGGCGGATTTCTCCCCATACAATGAGCAGTTCTTC. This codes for CASGPADFSPYNEQFF.

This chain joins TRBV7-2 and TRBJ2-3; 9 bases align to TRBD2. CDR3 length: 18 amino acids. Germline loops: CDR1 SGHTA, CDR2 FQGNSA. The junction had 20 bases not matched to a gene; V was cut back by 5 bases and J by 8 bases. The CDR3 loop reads CASSPGRGSGRFPLTQYF. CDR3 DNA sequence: TGTGCCAGCAGCCCGGGGAGGGGTAGCGGGAGATTTCCCCTTACGCAGTATTTT.

CDR3 sequence (DNA): TGCAGCGCGTATCGGGCTAGCGGGAGGGAAGGAGATACGCAGTATTTT. This codes for CSAYRASGREGDTQYF. The rearrangement links TRBV29-1 to TRBJ2-3; TRBD2 matches 12 bases. This CDR3 contains 16 residues. The V segment lost 7 bases and the J segment 5 bases; nucleotides outside the gene matches: 13. Germline assignment: CDR1 SQVTM and CDR2 ANQGSEA.

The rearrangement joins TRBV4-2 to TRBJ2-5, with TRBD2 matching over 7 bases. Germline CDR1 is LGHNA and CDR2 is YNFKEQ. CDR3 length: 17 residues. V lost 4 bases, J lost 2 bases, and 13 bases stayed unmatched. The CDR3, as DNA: TGTGCCAGCAGCCCGCTGCCTGGGACTATCCCTCAAGAGACCCAGTACTTC. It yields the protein CASSPLPGTIPQETQYF.

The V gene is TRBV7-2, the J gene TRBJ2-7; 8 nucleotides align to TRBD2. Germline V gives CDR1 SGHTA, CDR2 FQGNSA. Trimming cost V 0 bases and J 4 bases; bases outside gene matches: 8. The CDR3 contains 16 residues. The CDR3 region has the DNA TGTGCCAGCAGCTTAGCTCCCGGGACTAGGGGGTACGAGCAGTACTTC. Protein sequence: CASSLAPGTRGYEQYF.

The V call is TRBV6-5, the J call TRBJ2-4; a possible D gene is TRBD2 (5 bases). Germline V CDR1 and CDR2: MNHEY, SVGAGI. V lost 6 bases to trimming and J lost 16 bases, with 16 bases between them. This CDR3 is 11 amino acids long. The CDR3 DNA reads TGTGCCAGCAGACGGGGAAAGGCATCATACTTC. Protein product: CASRRGKASYF.